These T cell receptor beta chains were read from a single sample in a study of T cell changes during pregnancy in multiple sclerosis. Sequencing used immunoSEQ multiplex PCR; TCRdb keeps in-frame clones, though not all of them. The table lists about 44,000 clones, around 94% of them singletons, with roughly 1.4% in the top ten. Sequencing used peripheral blood. These receptors came from a female donor with multiple sclerosis, enrolled in a pregnancy study. Both conserved end residues are trimmed from each CDR3.

v_call	j_call	cdr3_aa
TRBV27	TRBJ1-1	ASSLSSSEKRNTEAF
TRBV6-1	TRBJ1-5	ASSEIQGDGQPQH
TRBV6-1	TRBJ1-5	ASSVWTGDNQPQH
TRBV9	TRBJ2-1	ASSVGQGGEQF
TRBV2	TRBJ2-7	ASGVESVAYEQY
TRBV7-9	TRBJ2-7	ASSLVEGQGSYEQY
TRBV11-2	TRBJ1-1	ASSLQVGLTEAF
TRBV19	TRBJ2-7	ASSIGYEQY
TRBV14	TRBJ2-1	ASSQLSGAVFDEQF
TRBV27	TRBJ2-1	ASTRQGWFDEQF
TRBV5-6	TRBJ1-3	ASSAPGGSGNTIY
TRBV7-3	TRBJ2-1	ASSSSGQSYNEQF
TRBV7-3	TRBJ2-3	ASSQGATDTQY
TRBV10-1	TRBJ1-1	ASSSQGRSNTEAF
TRBV4-2	TRBJ1-2	ASSLTGTGGLIGGYT
TRBV5-1	TRBJ2-7	ASSLGSGGYEQY
TRBV5-1	TRBJ1-2	ASSGGGLSGYT
TRBV5-4	TRBJ2-1	ASSWFKGSDEQF
TRBV6-5	TRBJ1-2	ASSYSGRYGYT
TRBV27	TRBJ1-5	ASSPDRGYQPQH
TRBV5-6	TRBJ1-6	ASSLEGRTTYNSPLH
TRBV14	TRBJ2-3	ASSQGGTSADTQY
TRBV6-4	TRBJ2-7	ARAIPEQY
TRBV29-1	TRBJ2-1	STRGNGLYNEQF
TRBV5-1	TRBJ2-6	ASSPDRGLTTGANVLT
TRBV30	TRBJ1-2	AWSVKDRGTYGYT
TRBV25-1	TRBJ2-2	ASRYAGELF
TRBV5-4	TRBJ2-1	ASSLLGLAGEGEQF
TRBV7-9	TRBJ2-1	ASSFNHNEQF
TRBV4-1	TRBJ2-5	ASSHGLAGTETQY
TRBV4-1	TRBJ2-5	ASSQKPGLAGETQY
TRBV4-3	TRBJ2-3	ASSQGAGGADTQY
TRBV6-5	TRBJ2-5	ATTPGGETQY
TRBV10-3	TRBJ2-1	ATGPGDEQF
TRBV5-4	TRBJ2-3	ASSWQGAADTQY
TRBV27	TRBJ2-7	ASGPGGYSYEQY
TRBV6-5	TRBJ1-1	ASSQTMNTEAF
TRBV19	TRBJ1-5	ASSWLGYSNQPQH
TRBV7-9	TRBJ2-2	ASSVQGVGTGELF
TRBV5-5	TRBJ1-2	ASRNIGYT
TRBV2	TRBJ2-5	ASRRGVGVETQY
TRBV19	TRBJ2-1	ASSLDRYNEQF
TRBV13	TRBJ2-4	ASSLAEDLAKNIQY
TRBV5-6	TRBJ2-1	ASSKPTSGIYNEQF
TRBV7-6	TRBJ2-7	ASSLADVVYEQY
TRBV13	TRBJ1-5	ASSFRMGSPRHQPQH
TRBV10-1	TRBJ2-7	ASSGSGGLYEQY
TRBV27	TRBJ2-1	ASSLWGDLSNEQF
TRBV4-3	TRBJ1-4	ASSQGAATNEKLF
TRBV5-1	TRBJ2-3	ASSGASTDTQY
TRBV5-1	TRBJ1-2	ASSLDPRGGYT